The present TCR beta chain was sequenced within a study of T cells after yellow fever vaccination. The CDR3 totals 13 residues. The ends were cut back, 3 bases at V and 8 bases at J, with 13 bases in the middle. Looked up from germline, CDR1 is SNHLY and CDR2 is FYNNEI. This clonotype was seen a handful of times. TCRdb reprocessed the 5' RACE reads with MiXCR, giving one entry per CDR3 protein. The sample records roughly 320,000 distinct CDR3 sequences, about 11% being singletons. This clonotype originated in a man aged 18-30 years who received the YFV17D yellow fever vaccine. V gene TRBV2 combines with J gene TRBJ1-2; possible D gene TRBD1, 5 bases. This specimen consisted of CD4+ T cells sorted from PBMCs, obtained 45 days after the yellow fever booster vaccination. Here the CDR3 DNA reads TGTGCCAGCAGTGACCAGGGCCAGAAAGGCTACACCTTC. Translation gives CASSDQGQKGYTF.